The rows below give T cell receptor beta chains drawn from one sample of a study of Ad26.COV2.S vaccination and SARS-CoV-2 variants. Clones were read by immunoSEQ multiplex PCR, and TCRdb kept only the in-frame ones, dropping some. Of 300,000 to 350,000 clones detected, around 89% appear once; the ten largest clones hold around 5%. This specimen was peripheral blood, taken in a trial of Ad26.COV2.S vaccine versus placebo. These receptors all stem from a person between 18 and 65 years old who received the Ad26.COV2.S COVID-19 vaccine or a placebo. The CDR3 runs from the conserved cysteine through the conserved F or W. Each record gives: J gene, V gene, clone size, D gene, CDR3 protein, CDR3 DNA. The D gene is left open where the match is weak. Clone size appears in some rows only: once, few, many, or a class for an expanded clone.

TRBJ2-7 | TRBV7-9 | . | . | CASSLAGGEQYF | TGTGCCAGCAGCTTAGCGGGGGGCGAGCAGTACTTC
TRBJ1-1 | TRBV3-1/TRBV3-2 | . | . | CASSQESGIGTTEAFF | TGTGCCAGCAGCCAAGAATCGGGGATAGGAACTACTGAAGCTTTCTTT
TRBJ1-5 | TRBV7-8 | . | . | CASSPARVTNQPQHF | TGTGCCAGCAGCCCCGCCCGGGTTACCAATCAGCCCCAGCATTTT
TRBJ2-7 | TRBV24-1 | . | . | CATSDGQSYEQYF | TGTGCCACCAGTGATGGACAGTCCTACGAGCAGTACTTC
TRBJ1-3 | TRBV27 | . | . | CASSLSVSSGNTIYF | TGTGCCAGCAGTTTATCAGTTTCCTCTGGAAACACCATATATTTT
TRBJ1-4 | TRBV3-1/TRBV3-2 | . | . | CASSQDTTNEKLFF | TGTGCCAGCAGCCAGGATACAACTAATGAAAAACTGTTTTTT
TRBJ2-1 | TRBV5-8 | . | TRBD2 | CASSSPTSGRATEQFF | TGTGCCAGCAGTTCTCCGACTAGCGGGAGGGCCACCGAGCAGTTCTTC
TRBJ1-3 | TRBV7-9 | . | . | CASSLTASGNTIYF | TGTGCCAGCAGCCTTACGGCCTCTGGAAACACCATATATTTT
TRBJ1-1 | TRBV3-1/TRBV3-2 | . | . | CASSQARARAFF | TGTGCCAGCAGCCAAGCCCGGGCCCGAGCTTTCTTT
TRBJ1-1 | TRBV11-1 | few | TRBD1 | CASTKDRDTEAFF | TGTGCCAGCACTAAAGACAGGGACACTGAAGCTTTCTTT
TRBJ2-3 | TRBV7-9 | . | TRBD1 | CASSLDRVLWDTQYF | TGTGCCAGCAGCCTAGACAGGGTCCTTTGGGATACGCAGTATTTT
TRBJ2-5 | TRBV2 | . | . | CASSEPAGYVGETQYF | TGTGCCAGCAGTGAACCGGCGGGGTATGTTGGGGAGACCCAGTACTTC
TRBJ2-1 | TRBV10-2 | . | . | CASSEGPTTGSYNEQFF | TGCGCCAGCAGTGAGGGACCGACGACGGGCTCCTACAATGAGCAGTTCTTC
TRBJ2-3 | TRBV5-4 | . | . | CASSFQLPPSTDTQYF | TGTGCCAGCAGCTTCCAGCTCCCGCCTAGCACAGATACGCAGTATTTT
TRBJ2-1 | TRBV6-1 | . | . | CASSELRAGHYEQFF | TGTGCCAGCAGTGAATTAAGGGCTGGACATTATGAGCAGTTCTTC